These T cell receptor beta chains were read from a single sample in a study of T cell repertoires and HLA-DP antigens. Clones were read by immunoSEQ multiplex PCR, and TCRdb kept only the in-frame ones, dropping some. The data show some 120,000 clones, 90% to 95% seen once. The antigens these receptors bind are not known. Sequenced sample: CD4+ T cells from PBMCs. The receptors were gathered from a woman between 18 and 29 years old in good health and CMV-seronegative. CDR3s include the opening cysteine and the closing phenylalanine or tryptophan. A D gene is named only where the DNA matches it firmly. Clone size is stated in some rows and not others, as once, few, many or a class when expanded.

clone size,J gene,D gene,V gene,CDR3 protein,CDR3 DNA
NA,TRBJ2-3,NA,TRBV5-1,CARRKRNSSTDTQYF,TGCGCCAGAAGAAAACGGAACTCTAGCACAGATACGCAGTATTTT
NA,TRBJ2-1,TRBD2,TRBV7-3,CASSLAGGWNEQFF,TGTGCCAGCAGCCTAGCGGGAGGGTGGAATGAGCAGTTCTTC
NA,TRBJ1-1,NA,TRBV4-3,CASSQSTTGSGTEAFF,TGCGCCAGCAGCCAATCCACAACAGGGTCGGGCACTGAAGCTTTCTTT
few,TRBJ1-6,NA,TRBV28,CASRRTDLYSPLHF,TGTGCCAGCAGACGGACAGATCTATATTCACCCCTCCACTTT
NA,TRBJ2-7,NA,TRBV14,CASSQGAEQYF,TGTGCCAGCAGCCAAGGGGCCGAGCAGTACTTC
once,TRBJ1-3,TRBD1,TRBV4-3,CASSQAAPDRGLGNTIYF,TGCGCCAGCAGCCAAGCCGCTCCGGACAGGGGGCTTGGAAACACCATATATTTT
NA,TRBJ1-1,TRBD1,TRBV9,CASSVEPYRGAEAFF,TGTGCCAGCAGCGTAGAACCCTACAGGGGTGCTGAAGCTTTCTTT
NA,TRBJ1-5,NA,TRBV10-3,CAISSDPALYQPQHF,TGTGCCATCAGTAGCGACCCGGCTTTGTATCAGCCCCAGCATTTT
NA,TRBJ1-1,NA,TRBV10-3,CASARDTGTEAFF,TGTGCCAGCGCTCGGGACACGGGCACTGAAGCTTTCTTT
NA,TRBJ2-4,NA,TRBV20-1,CSASRGGIQYF,TGCAGTGCTTCGAGAGGGGGCATTCAGTACTTC
NA,TRBJ2-3,NA,TRBV15,CATSRGGAGDTQYF,TGTGCCACCAGCAGAGGGGGGGCCGGAGATACGCAGTATTTT
once,TRBJ1-5,NA,TRBV19,CASSLTRTAWSNQPQHF,TGTGCCAGTAGTCTAACCAGGACAGCTTGGAGCAATCAGCCCCAGCATTTT
NA,TRBJ2-4,TRBD2,TRBV28,CASSLAGGSLLAKNIQYF,TGTGCCAGCAGCCTAGCGGGAGGGTCGCTCTTAGCCAAAAACATTCAGTACTTC
NA,TRBJ2-6,NA,TRBV27,CASSPRTDYSGANVLTF,TGTGCCAGCAGTCCCAGGACCGACTACTCTGGGGCCAACGTCCTGACTTTC
NA,TRBJ1-3,NA,TRBV18,CASSPPGFRDTIYF,TGTGCCAGCTCACCACCGGGATTCAGGGACACCATATATTTT
NA,TRBJ2-5,NA,TRBV18,CASSPPGPETQYF,TGTGCCAGCTCACCACCAGGGCCAGAGACCCAGTACTTC
NA,TRBJ2-5,TRBD1,TRBV7-2,CASSSLRWDSGMEETQYF,TGTGCCAGCAGCTCTCTACGGTGGGACAGTGGAATGGAAGAGACCCAGTACTTC
NA,TRBJ2-7,TRBD2,TRBV12-5,CASGPQGTLAGGGYEQYF,TGTGCTAGTGGTCCCCAGGGCACCCTAGCGGGAGGAGGCTACGAGCAGTACTTC
NA,TRBJ2-2,TRBD1,TRBV5-1,CASSTGQDANTGELFF,TGCGCCAGCAGCACGGGACAGGACGCGAACACCGGGGAGCTGTTTTTT
NA,TRBJ1-1,TRBD1,TRBV5-6,CASSYSATGRNTEAFF,TGTGCCAGCAGCTACTCAGCGACAGGGCGGAACACTGAAGCTTTCTTT
once,TRBJ1-3,NA,TRBV4-2,CASSQGASGNTIYF,TGTGCCAGCAGCCAAGGTGCATCTGGAAACACCATATATTTT
once,TRBJ1-5,TRBD1,TRBV2,CASSGTGQGNQPQHF,TGTGCCAGCAGCGGGACAGGCCAAGGGAATCAGCCCCAGCATTTT
NA,TRBJ1-4,TRBD1,TRBV7-9,CASSLGGQGSEKLFF,TGTGCCAGCAGCTTAGGGGGACAGGGGAGTGAAAAACTGTTTTTT
NA,TRBJ2-2,NA,TRBV5-6,CASSLGPRRQNTGELFF,TGTGCCAGCAGCTTGGGTCCCCGACGACAGAACACCGGGGAGCTGTTTTTT
NA,TRBJ2-5,TRBD2,TRBV7-2,CASSLRERGAQETQYF,TGTGCCAGCAGCTTGAGGGAGCGGGGGGCCCAAGAGACCCAGTACTTC
NA,TRBJ2-1,TRBD2,TRBV7-2,CASSPVAGGPNEQFF,TGTGCCAGCAGCCCCGTAGCGGGAGGGCCTAATGAGCAGTTCTTC
NA,TRBJ1-5,NA,TRBV6-5,CASSYSGGGNQPQHF,TGTGCCAGCAGTTACAGCGGGGGTGGGAATCAGCCCCAGCATTTT
NA,TRBJ1-1,TRBD1,TRBV5-1,CASSPRTGALNTEAFF,TGCGCCAGCAGCCCTCGAACAGGGGCCCTGAACACTGAAGCTTTCTTT
NA,TRBJ1-4,NA,TRBV7-6,CASSLELGPNEKLFF,TGTGCCAGCAGCTTAGAGTTGGGACCCAATGAAAAACTGTTTTTT
NA,TRBJ1-6,NA,TRBV12-2,CASPIPTGVSPLHF,TGTGCAAGTCCCATACCCACAGGGGTATCACCCCTCCACTTT
NA,TRBJ2-1,TRBD2,TRBV29-1,CSVRGGAGVRWDEQFF,TGCAGCGTCCGGGGAGGGGCGGGAGTTCGGTGGGATGAGCAGTTCTTC
NA,TRBJ1-1,NA,TRBV5-6,CASSLPRTEDQAFF,TGTGCCAGCAGCTTACCACGGACGGAAGATCAAGCTTTCTTT
NA,TRBJ2-1,NA,TRBV6-4,CASSDFKTSPHEQFF,TGTGCCAGCAGTGACTTTAAGACTAGTCCCCATGAGCAGTTCTTC
NA,TRBJ1-1,NA,TRBV5-6,CASSLEGLGNTEAFF,TGTGCCAGCAGCTTGGAAGGGTTGGGGAACACTGAAGCTTTCTTT
many,TRBJ1-5,NA,TRBV2,CASSNFGRSNQPQHF,TGTGCCAGCAGTAATTTTGGTAGGAGCAATCAGCCCCAGCATTTT
NA,TRBJ1-1,NA,TRBV7-9,CASSLRGTQIQALAFF,TGTGCCAGCAGCTTAAGGGGGACCCAAATACAGGCTCTGGCTTTCTTT
NA,TRBJ2-1,TRBD2,TRBV5-1,CASSLVAGGSYNEQFF,TGCGCCAGCAGCTTGGTAGCGGGAGGCTCCTACAATGAGCAGTTCTTC
NA,TRBJ1-6,NA,TRBV4-1,CASSQALRGALNSPLHF,TGCGCCAGCAGCCAAGCACTTCGGGGGGCTTTGAATTCACCCCTCCACTTT
NA,TRBJ2-3,NA,TRBV11-3,CASSLDDRADTQYF,TGTGCCAGCAGCTTAGATGACCGGGCAGATACGCAGTATTTT
few,TRBJ1-4,TRBD1,TRBV30,CAWSWTGGLSTNEKLFF,TGTGCCTGGAGTTGGACAGGGGGCCTCTCAACTAATGAAAAACTGTTTTTT
NA,TRBJ1-6,NA,TRBV4-1,CASSLEGGSPLHF,TGCGCCAGCAGCCTAGAGGGGGGTTCACCCCTCCACTTT
NA,TRBJ1-4,NA,TRBV27,CASSFSILAGTNEKLFF,NA
NA,TRBJ1-5,NA,TRBV4-1,CASSQVGNQPQHF,TGCGCCAGCAGCCAAGTGGGGAATCAGCCCCAGCATTTT
NA,TRBJ1-2,TRBD1,TRBV7-2,CASSLGRQQGARGYTF,TGTGCCAGCAGCTTAGGGCGTCAACAGGGGGCCCGAGGCTACACCTTC
NA,TRBJ1-1,NA,TRBV7-3,CASSLIRETEAFF,TGTGCCAGCAGCTTAATTCGGGAAACTGAAGCTTTCTTT
NA,TRBJ2-7,NA,TRBV28,CASSTGPSYEQYF,TGTGCCAGCAGTACAGGGCCATCCTACGAGCAGTACTTC
NA,TRBJ1-2,NA,TRBV10-3,CAISESIRAGNYGYTF,TGTGCCATCAGTGAGTCGATACGGGCAGGGAACTATGGCTACACCTTC